This is a list of T cell receptor beta chains from one sample in a study of blood T cell repertoires in COVID-19. Sequencing was performed with immunoSEQ multiplex PCR; in TCRdb, only in-frame clones are kept and a portion is missing. The data contain a few hundred thousand clones, 87% of them singletons. Specimen: PBMCs or T cells enriched from blood (not recorded which). All receptors come from a woman aged 30 to 39 who had recovered from COVID-19. CDR3s include the opening cysteine and the closing phenylalanine or tryptophan. D genes are given only for firm matches. Not all rows give a size; the values are once, few, many and, for expanded clones, a class.

length	size	J	D	V	CDR3	DNA
15	-	TRBJ2-7	TRBD1	TRBV7-2	CASSAAGTGGYEQYF	TGTGCCAGCAGCGCAGCCGGGACAGGGGGGTACGAGCAGTACTTC
13	-	TRBJ1-2	-	TRBV7-8	CASSIGGERGYTF	TGTGCCAGCAGCATCGGGGGGGAGCGTGGCTACACCTTC
14	-	TRBJ2-3	TRBD1	TRBV6-5	CASSYSRGPDTQYF	TGTGCCAGCAGTTACTCGAGGGGGCCGGATACGCAGTATTTT
18	-	TRBJ2-2	TRBD1	TRBV5-1	CASSFGQGLASNTGELFF	TGCGCCAGCAGCTTCGGACAGGGCCTTGCGTCTAACACCGGGGAGCTGTTTTTT
15	-	TRBJ2-1	TRBD2	TRBV7-3	CASSHSSGGQNEQFF	TGTGCCAGCAGCCATTCTAGCGGGGGGCAGAATGAGCAGTTCTTC
15	-	TRBJ1-2	-	TRBV11-3	CASSLRPTGYYGYTF	TGTGCCAGCAGCTTACGGCCGACAGGTTACTATGGCTACACCTTC
15	-	TRBJ1-5	TRBD1	TRBV30	CAWSVGRGGGQPQHF	TGTGCCTGGAGTGTAGGGAGAGGGGGCGGACAGCCCCAGCATTTT
16	-	TRBJ1-4	TRBD1	TRBV4-2	CASSHPGTGGPEKLFF	TGTGCCAGCAGCCACCCCGGGACAGGGGGCCCTGAAAAACTGTTTTTT
15	-	TRBJ1-5	-	TRBV21-1	CASRSGRVSNQPQHF	TGTGCCAGCAGGTCGGGCAGGGTTAGCAATCAGCCCCAGCATTTT
17	-	TRBJ2-3	-	TRBV7-6	CASSPRPGGRGTDTQYF	TGTGCCAGCAGCCCGAGGCCAGGGGGGCGCGGGACAGATACGCAGTATTTT
14	-	TRBJ1-2	-	TRBV12-5	CASGWGLSPYGYTF	TGTGCTAGTGGTTGGGGCCTTTCCCCCTATGGCTACACCTTC
14	-	TRBJ1-5	-	TRBV13	CASSFSLGNKPQHF	TGTGCCAGCAGCTTTTCTCTCGGGAATAAGCCCCAGCATTTT
16	-	TRBJ1-5	-	TRBV7-9	CASSAQRIGGNQPQHF	TGTGCCAGCAGCGCCCAGCGGATCGGTGGCAATCAGCCCCAGCATTTT
14	-	TRBJ2-1	TRBD2	TRBV29-1	CSVEPRGADNEQFF	TGCAGCGTTGAACCGCGGGGGGCTGACAATGAGCAGTTCTTC
15	-	TRBJ2-1	-	TRBV5-5	CASSPTAFNYNEQFF	TGTGCCAGCAGTCCTACAGCATTCAATTACAATGAGCAGTTCTTC
14	-	TRBJ2-3	TRBD1	TRBV6-5	CASRDTGGADTQYF	TGTGCCAGCAGGGATACAGGGGGCGCAGATACGCAGTATTTT
14	-	TRBJ2-1	TRBD1	TRBV11-2	CATDPGTGNNEQFF	TGTGCCACCGACCCCGGGACAGGGAACAATGAGCAGTTCTTC
15	-	TRBJ2-3	TRBD1	TRBV5-8	CASSLGQGAPDTQYF	TGTGCCAGCAGCTTGGGCCAGGGGGCCCCAGATACGCAGTATTTT
19	-	TRBJ2-5	TRBD2	TRBV7-2	CASSLERAPLAGGPETQYF	TGTGCCAGCAGCTTAGAAAGGGCCCCCCTAGCGGGGGGGCCGGAGACCCAGTACTTC
14	-	TRBJ1-1	-	TRBV4-2	CASSQGHQNTEAFF	TGTGCCAGCAGCCAAGGGCATCAGAACACTGAAGCTTTCTTT
16	-	TRBJ1-3	-	TRBV27	CASSLTGTRLGNTIYF	TGTGCCAGCAGTTTAACCGGGACAAGACTGGGAAACACCATATATTTT
13	-	TRBJ1-1	TRBD1	TRBV30	CAWSKQGGTEAFF	TGTGCCTGGAGTAAGCAGGGGGGAACTGAAGCTTTCTTT
15	-	TRBJ1-6	-	TRBV5-1	CASSLSTVNNSPLHF	TGCGCCAGCAGCTTGTCCACAGTGAATAATTCACCCCTCCACTTT
15	-	TRBJ2-7	-	TRBV5-8	CASSLRSGAPREQYF	TGTGCCAGCAGCTTGAGGTCAGGGGCGCCCCGCGAGCAGTACTTC
15	-	TRBJ2-7	-	TRBV5-5	CASSPREGFSYEQYF	TGTGCCAGCAGCCCCAGGGAAGGGTTCTCCTACGAGCAGTACTTC
13	-	TRBJ2-1	TRBD1	TRBV29-1	CSVAGTGNNEQFF	TGCAGCGTTGCCGGGACAGGGAACAATGAGCAGTTCTTC
15	-	TRBJ2-7	-	TRBV11-2	CASSPGVWGSYEQYF	TGTGCCAGCAGCCCCGGGGTCTGGGGCTCCTACGAGCAGTACTTC
15	-	TRBJ1-3	-	TRBV11-2	CASSFGRQHGNTIYF	TGTGCCAGCAGCTTCGGCAGGCAACATGGAAACACCATATATTTT
15	-	TRBJ2-5	-	TRBV19	CASSIVWANQETQYF	TGTGCCAGTAGTATAGTGTGGGCTAACCAAGAGACCCAGTACTTC
14	-	TRBJ2-1	-	TRBV4-1	CASSQEGPNNEQFF	TGCGCCAGCAGCCAAGAGGGCCCAAACAATGAGCAGTTCTTC
15	-	TRBJ1-1	-	TRBV6-5	CASSYSGQGNTEAFF	TGTGCCAGCAGTTACTCGGGGCAGGGGAACACTGAAGCTTTCTTT
14	-	TRBJ2-7	TRBD2	TRBV6-6	CASSRTSGSYEQYF	TGTGCCAGCAGCCGGACTAGCGGCTCCTACGAGCAGTACTTC
13	-	TRBJ1-5	-	TRBV27	CASSSRLNQPQHF	TGTGCCAGCAGTTCCCGACTTAATCAGCCCCAGCATTTT
13	once	TRBJ1-1	-	TRBV6-5	CASSYLRDTEAFF	TGTGCCAGCAGTTACCTCAGGGACACTGAAGCTTTCTTT
13	once	TRBJ1-1	-	TRBV19	CASSIFLGREAFF	TGTGCCAGTAGTATATTCTTGGGGAGGGAAGCTTTCTTT
16	-	TRBJ1-2	TRBD1	TRBV7-2	CASSLGPSTGTYGYTF	TGTGCCAGCAGCTTAGGGCCGTCGACAGGGACCTATGGCTACACCTTC
14	-	TRBJ1-1	TRBD1	TRBV7-9	CASSTRGSDTEAFF	TGTGCCAGCAGCACCAGGGGGTCGGACACTGAAGCTTTCTTT
14	-	TRBJ1-1	TRBD1	TRBV19	CASSLQGAGTEAFF	TGTGCCAGTAGCCTACAGGGGGCTGGCACTGAAGCTTTCTTT
15	-	TRBJ2-3	-	TRBV9	CASSRRASATDTQYF	TGTGCCAGCAGTAGACGGGCTAGCGCAACAGATACGCAGTATTTT
16	once	TRBJ1-2	-	TRBV4-3	CASSQDTPIGGGGYTF	TGCGCCAGCAGCCAAGATACCCCGATAGGTGGCGGCGGCTACACCTTC
15	-	TRBJ2-1	-	TRBV10-3	CAISGGQLQTNEQFF	TGTGCCATCAGCGGGGGGCAGTTACAGACCAATGAGCAGTTCTTC
17	few	TRBJ2-3	-	TRBV21-1	CASSKGWGQASTDTQYF	TGTGCCAGCAGCAAAGGGTGGGGACAGGCAAGCACAGATACGCAGTATTTT
16	-	TRBJ1-1	TRBD1	TRBV5-1	CASSWDHGQANTEAFF	TGCGCCAGCAGCTGGGACCATGGACAGGCGAACACTGAAGCTTTCTTT
14	-	TRBJ2-1	TRBD2	TRBV5-1	CASSAPQAGAPEFF	TGCGCCAGCAGCGCCCCTCAAGCGGGGGCCCCGGAGTTCTTC
15	-	TRBJ1-5	-	TRBV2	CASSADRISNQPQHF	TGTGCCAGCAGTGCCGACAGAATTAGCAATCAGCCCCAGCATTTT
14	-	TRBJ1-5	-	TRBV7-9	CASSQDGSNQPQHF	TGTGCCAGCAGTCAAGACGGGAGCAATCAGCCCCAGCATTTT
17	few	TRBJ1-2	-	TRBV5-6	CASSLRMGGSPNYGYTF	TGTGCCAGCAGCTTGAGGATGGGTGGTAGCCCCAACTATGGCTACACCTTC
14	-	TRBJ1-2	TRBD1	TRBV7-9	CASRNEGGATGYTF	TGTGCCAGCAGGAACGAAGGGGGCGCGACTGGCTACACCTTC
13	-	TRBJ1-2	-	TRBV27	CASSLRGNYGYTF	TGTGCCAGCAGTTTAAGGGGGAACTATGGCTACACCTTC
14	-	TRBJ2-5	-	TRBV7-2	CASSPGQSQETQYF	TGTGCCAGCAGCCCTGGACAGAGCCAAGAGACCCAGTACTTC
13	-	TRBJ1-1	-	TRBV18	CASSPAANTEAFF	TGTGCCAGCTCACCAGCGGCGAACACTGAAGCTTTCTTT
11	-	TRBJ1-1	TRBD1	TRBV30	CAWDRENEAFF	TGTGCCTGGGACAGGGAAAATGAAGCTTTCTTT
12	-	TRBJ2-7	TRBD1	TRBV30	CAWSRQGHEQYF	TGTGCCTGGAGTCGACAGGGCCACGAGCAGTACTTC
16	-	TRBJ1-2	-	TRBV6-1	CASSEDPRAANYGYTF	TGTGCCAGCAGTGAGGACCCCCGAGCGGCTAACTATGGCTACACCTTC
13	-	TRBJ2-4	TRBD1	TRBV6-5	CASSLTGDNIQYF	TGTGCCAGCAGCTTGACAGGGGACAACATTCAGTACTTC
14	-	TRBJ2-3	-	TRBV3-1/TRBV3-2	CASSQVTSWDTQYF	TGTGCCAGCAGCCAAGTTACTTCCTGGGATACGCAGTATTTT
13	once	TRBJ2-7	-	TRBV12-3/TRBV12-4	CASSSGLRYEQYF	TGTGCCAGCAGCTCGGGACTCCGCTACGAGCAGTACTTC
14	-	TRBJ2-7	TRBD1	TRBV19	CASSPRTGGYEQYF	TGTGCCAGTAGTCCAAGGACAGGGGGCTACGAGCAGTACTTC